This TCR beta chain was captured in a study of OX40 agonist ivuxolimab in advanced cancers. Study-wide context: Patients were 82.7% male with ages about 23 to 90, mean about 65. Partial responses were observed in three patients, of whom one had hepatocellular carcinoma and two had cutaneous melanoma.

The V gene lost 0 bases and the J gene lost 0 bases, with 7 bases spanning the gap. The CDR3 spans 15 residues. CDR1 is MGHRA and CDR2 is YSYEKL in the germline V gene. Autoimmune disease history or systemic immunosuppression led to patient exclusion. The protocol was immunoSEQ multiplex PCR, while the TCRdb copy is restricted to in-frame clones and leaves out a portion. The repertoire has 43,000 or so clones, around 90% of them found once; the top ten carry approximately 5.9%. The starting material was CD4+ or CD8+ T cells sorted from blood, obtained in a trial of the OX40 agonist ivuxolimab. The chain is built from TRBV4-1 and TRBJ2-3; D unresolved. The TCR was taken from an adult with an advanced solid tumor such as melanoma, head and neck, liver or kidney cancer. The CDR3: CASSQEVASTDTQYF. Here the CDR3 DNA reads TGCGCCAGCAGCCAAGAGGTGGCTAGCACAGATACGCAGTATTTT.